The present T cell receptor beta chain was sequenced within a study of cytomegalovirus exposure and HLA in healthy donors. The J segment lost 1 base and the V segment lost 6 bases, leaving 5 bases of the junction unmatched. Germline V gene data show CDR1 as MNHEY and CDR2 as SVGAGI. The CDR3 loop spans 14 amino acids. PCR involved 60 Vbeta and 13 Jbeta primers. Assay: immunoSEQ multiplex PCR; the TCRdb copy retains only in-frame clones and omits some. The table records 200,000 to 250,000 clones, roughly 80% of them present only once. This receptor was obtained from a man over 45 in good health and CMV-seronegative. Sequenced: PBMCs. This chain connects TRBV6-5 to TRBJ1-1; TRBD1 aligns across 7 bases. The CDR3 nucleotides read TGTGCCAGCAGGGCCGGGACAGCGAACACTGAAGCTTTCTTT. Translated, it gives CASRAGTANTEAFF.